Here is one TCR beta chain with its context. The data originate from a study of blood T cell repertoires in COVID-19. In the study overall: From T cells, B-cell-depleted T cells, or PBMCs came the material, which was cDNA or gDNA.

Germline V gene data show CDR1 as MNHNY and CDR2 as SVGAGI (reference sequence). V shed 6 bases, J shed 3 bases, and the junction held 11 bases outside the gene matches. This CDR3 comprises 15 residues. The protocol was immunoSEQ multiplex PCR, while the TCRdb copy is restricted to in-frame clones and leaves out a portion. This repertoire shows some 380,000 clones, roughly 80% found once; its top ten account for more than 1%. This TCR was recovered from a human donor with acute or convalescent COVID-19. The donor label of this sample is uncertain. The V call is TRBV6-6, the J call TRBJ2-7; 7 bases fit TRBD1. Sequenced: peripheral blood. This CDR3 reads CASRPPGQSFYEQYF. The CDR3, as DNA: TGTGCCAGCAGGCCTCCGGGACAGTCCTTCTACGAGCAGTACTTC.